These 9 T cell receptor beta chains share one sample of origin, sequenced in a study of cytomegalovirus exposure and HLA in healthy donors. 60 Vbeta and 13 Jbeta primers were used in PCR. Some clones are missing from TCRdb's copy, which holds only in-frame ones; the method was immunoSEQ multiplex PCR. The sample shows around 200,000 clones, roughly 82% of them seen only once. Sequencing was done on a sample of PBMCs. All receptors derive from a girl aged 2 to 9 in good health and CMV-seropositive.

The chain couples TRBV6-6 to TRBJ2-7, with 10 bases lining up with TRBD1. This CDR3 spans 16 amino acids. The ends lost 2 bases at V and 5 bases at J; junction bases unmatched: 9. CDR1 is MNHNY, CDR2 SVGAGI, per germline (reference sequence). The CDR3 nucleotides read TGTGCCAGCAGTTACCTCCTAGACAGGGGGCGGCACGAGCAGTACTTC. Protein: CASSYLLDRGRHEQYF.

This clone was recorded a few times. The V and J genes are TRBV2 and TRBJ2-5, with D possibly TRBD1 on 6 matching bases. This CDR3 spans 13 amino acids. V shed 7 bases and J shed 1 base, with 10 bases lying between them. Germline CDR1 and CDR2: SNHLY and FYNNEI. This CDR3 reads CASKRTAQETQYF. CDR3 nucleotides: TGTGCCAGCAAAAGGACAGCCCAAGAGACCCAGTACTTC. The complete variable domain, with remaining parts taken from reference TRBV2 and TRBJ2-5, reads EPEVTQTPSHQVTQMGQEVILRCVPISNHLYFYWYRQILGQKVEFLVSFYNNEISEKSEIFDDQFSVERPDGSNFTLKIRSTKLEDSAMYFCASKRTAQETQYFGPGTRLLVL.

The chain links TRBV5-5 to TRBJ1-2; 8 positions match TRBD1. Germline V CDR1 and CDR2: SGHKS, YYEKEE (reference sequence). This CDR3 is 15 amino acids long. Trimming removed 0 bases from V and 4 bases from J; junction bases left unmatched: 5. CDR3 protein: CASSLDGDRPYGYTF. As DNA, the CDR3 is TGTGCCAGCAGCTTGGACGGGGACAGGCCCTATGGCTACACCTTC. Drawing the rest from reference TRBV5-5 and TRBJ1-2, the complete variable domain is DAGVTQSPTHLIKTRGQQVTLRCSPISGHKSVSWYQQVLGQGPQFIFQYYEKEERGRGNFPDRFSARQFPNYSSELNVNALLLGDSALYLCASSLDGDRPYGYTFGSGTRLTVV.

The chain links TRBV5-7 to TRBJ1-2, with D perhaps matching TRBD1 (5 bases). TRBV5-7 is identified as an open reading frame with a role that is uncertain. Trimming left V 9 bases short and J 8 bases short, with 26 bases between. This CDR3 comprises 15 residues. CDR3 sequence reads: CATLTGKWDRGGYTF. DNA for the CDR3: TGTGCCACTCTAACCGGGAAATGGGACCGGGGGGGCTACACCTTC.

V gene TRBV28 combines with J gene TRBJ1-2; D is possibly TRBD1 (5 bases). Trimming removed 2 bases at V and 7 bases at J, with 11 bases between. The CDR3 runs to 13 residues. Germline V gene lookup returns CDR1 MDHEN and CDR2 SYDVKM. In nucleotides, the CDR3 is TGTGCCAGCAGTTTACCCAGGGTCGGTGGCTACACCTTC. Translated, it gives CASSLPRVGGYTF.

The chain carries TRBV9 and TRBJ2-1; no reliable D call. V lost 4 bases and J 6 bases, leaving 11 bases between the germline ends. Per germline, CDR1 SGDLS and CDR2 YYNGEE. The CDR3 is 13 amino acids. CDR3 sequence (DNA): TGTGCCAGCAGCCCCCGGTCGGGCAATGAGCAGTTCTTC. It codes for CASSPRSGNEQFF.

This sequence joins TRBV29-1 and TRBJ2-7; unclear D gene. The CDR3 has 12 amino acids. Trimming took off 2 bases at V and 1 base at J, with 6 bases between the two ends. Germline assignment: CDR1 SQVTM and CDR2 ANQGSEA. The CDR3 DNA reads as TGCAGCGTTGAATTCCTGTCCTACGAGCAGTACTTC. Protein: CSVEFLSYEQYF.

The chain couples TRBV2 to TRBJ1-2, with no clear D. The V end was cut by 3 bases, the J end by 8 bases, with 13 bases between. The CDR3 runs to 13 residues. Germline V CDR1 and CDR2: SNHLY, FYNNEI. CDR3 sequence: CASSESPIRGYTF. The DNA of the CDR3 is TGTGCCAGCAGTGAGTCCCCCATTCGGGGCTACACCTTC.

V usage is TRBV5-4 and J usage is TRBJ2-1; TRBD2 matches 14 bases. Germline loops: CDR1 SGHNT, CDR2 YYREEE (reference sequence). The CDR3 covers 18 residues. The V gene end was trimmed by 4 bases and the J gene end by 7 bases; junction bases not matched to a gene: 13. The CDR3 nucleotides are TGTGCCAGCAGCCCGGGACTAGCGGGAGTTCAGGTTTTGAATGAGCAGTTCTTC. This encodes CASSPGLAGVQVLNEQFF.